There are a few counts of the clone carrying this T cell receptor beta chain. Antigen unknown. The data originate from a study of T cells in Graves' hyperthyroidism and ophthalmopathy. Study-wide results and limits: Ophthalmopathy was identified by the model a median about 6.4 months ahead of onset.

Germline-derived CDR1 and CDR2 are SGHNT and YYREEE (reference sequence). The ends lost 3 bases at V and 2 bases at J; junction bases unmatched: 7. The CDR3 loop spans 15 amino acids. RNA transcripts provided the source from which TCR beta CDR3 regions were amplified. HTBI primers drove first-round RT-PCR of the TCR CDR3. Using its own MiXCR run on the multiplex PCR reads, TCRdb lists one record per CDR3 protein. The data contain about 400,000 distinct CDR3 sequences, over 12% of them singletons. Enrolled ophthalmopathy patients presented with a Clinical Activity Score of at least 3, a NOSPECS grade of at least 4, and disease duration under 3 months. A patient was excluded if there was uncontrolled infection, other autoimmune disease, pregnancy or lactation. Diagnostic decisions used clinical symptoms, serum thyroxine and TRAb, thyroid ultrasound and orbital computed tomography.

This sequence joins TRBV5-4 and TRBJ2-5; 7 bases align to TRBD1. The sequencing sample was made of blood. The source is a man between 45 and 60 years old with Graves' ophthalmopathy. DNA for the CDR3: TGTGCCAGCAGCTCCTGGGACAGCGGACAAGAGACCCAGTACTTC. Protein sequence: CASSSWDSGQETQYF.